The 14 T cell receptor beta chains in this list originate from one sample, sequenced in a study of blood T cell repertoires in COVID-19. The protocol was immunoSEQ multiplex PCR, while the TCRdb copy is restricted to in-frame clones and leaves out a portion. The data contain more than 95,000 clones, roughly nine tenths of them singletons. The sequenced material came from peripheral blood. Receptor source: a human donor in a cohort sampled during active COVID-19.

V usage is TRBV7-9 and J usage is TRBJ1-2; TRBD1 matches at 7 bases. V shed 5 bases and J 6 bases; nucleotides not matched to a gene: 12. CDR1 is SEHNR, CDR2 FQNEAQ, per germline (reference sequence). The length of the CDR3 is 15 residues. The CDR3: CASSRGTVGSNGYTF. The CDR3 region has the DNA TGTGCCAGCAGCAGGGGGACAGTGGGATCCAATGGCTACACCTTC.

This rearrangement joins TRBV6-6 to TRBJ2-3, with D perhaps matching TRBD2 (6 bases). The CDR3 has 11 residues. Germline CDR1 reads MNHNY; CDR2 reads SVGAGI (reference sequence). With 10 bases removed from V and 4 bases from J, the gap between germline ends came to 9 bases. The CDR3 DNA is TGTGCCACCGGCGGGGCAGATACGCAGTATTTT. It codes for CATGGADTQYF.

The V and J genes are TRBV9 and TRBJ1-3; 9 positions agree with TRBD1. Losses at the gene ends were 0 bases for V and 2 bases for J; bases not matched to a gene: 9. CDR1 and CDR2 (germline): SGDLS, YYNGEE. CDR3 length equals 18 residues. CDR3 amino acids: CASSVEPGQGYTGNTIYF. In DNA, the CDR3 is TGTGCCAGCAGCGTAGAACCGGGACAGGGTTACACTGGAAACACCATATATTTT. Together with reference TRBV9 and TRBJ1-3, the CDR3 gives the full variable domain: DSGVTQTPKHLITATGQRVTLRCSPRSGDLSVYWYQQSLDQGLQFLIQYYNGEERAKGNILERFSAQQFPDLHSELNLSSLELGDSALYFCASSVEPGQGYTGNTIYFGEGSWLTVV.

CDR3 loop: CASSPTSAETQYF. For the CDR3, the DNA is TGTGCCAGCAGCCCGACTAGTGCAGAGACCCAGTACTTC. The gene calls are TRBV5-4 and TRBJ2-5; maybe TRBD2 (6 bases). Germline CDR1 reads SGHNT; CDR2 reads YYREEE (reference sequence). V lost 4 bases to trimming and J lost 4 bases, with 11 bases between them. CDR3 length: 13 residues.

The gene calls are TRBV28 and TRBJ1-4; D call uncertain. Trimming took off 6 bases at V and 6 bases at J, with 14 bases between the two ends. The germline gives CDR1 MDHEN, CDR2 SYDVKM. This CDR3 comprises 14 residues. CDR3 nucleotide sequence: TGTGCCAGCAGAAGTGGTAGCTTCGATGAAAAACTGTTTTTT. Translated, it gives CASRSGSFDEKLFF.

This clone was seen a few times. The V and J genes are TRBV7-3 and TRBJ1-1; D unresolved. Germline V gives CDR1 SGHTA, CDR2 FQGTGA. This CDR3 has 16 residues. The V end lost 5 bases, the J end lost 0 bases, and 16 bases lay between the germline ends. Here the CDR3 reads CASSPHEGRMNTEAFF. CDR3 bases: TGTGCCAGCAGCCCCCACGAAGGGAGGATGAACACTGAAGCTTTCTTT.

CDR3 sequence (DNA): TGTGCCAGCAGCACCCCCCAGGGGCCCGGGTACGAGCAGTACTTC. Translating it yields CASSTPQGPGYEQYF. This sequence joins TRBV7-9 and TRBJ2-7; tentative D call: TRBD1 (6 bases). V was cut by 5 bases and J by 4 bases, with 18 bases left in between. The germline V gene has CDR1 SEHNR and CDR2 FQNEAQ (reference sequence). The CDR3 is made up of 15 amino acids.

V gene TRBV4-2 combines with J gene TRBJ2-3, with 14 bases lining up with TRBD2. The CDR3 contains 18 residues. V shed 4 bases and J 3 bases; nucleotides not matched to a gene: 9. CDR1 is LGHNA and CDR2 is YNFKEQ in the germline V gene. CDR3 amino acids: CASSPRLAGGPGTDTQYF. DNA for the CDR3: TGTGCCAGCAGCCCCAGACTAGCGGGGGGGCCAGGAACAGATACGCAGTATTTT.

The chain recombines TRBV5-4 with TRBJ2-3, with D perhaps TRBD1 (6 bases). In germline, CDR1 is SGHNT, CDR2 YYREEE (reference sequence). The CDR3 loop spans 17 amino acids. V shed 4 bases and J shed 4 bases, with 22 bases lying between them. In nucleotides, the CDR3 is TGTGCCAGCAGCCTGGAAGTTGGCAGGGGTAAATCAGATACGCAGTATTTT. Translating it yields CASSLEVGRGKSDTQYF.

J is TRBJ2-3 and V is TRBV10-1; 9 positions match TRBD2. There are 14 residues in the CDR3. V shed 5 bases and J 2 bases; nucleotides not matched to a gene: 2. The V gene's germline CDR1 is WNHNN and CDR2 SYGVQD (reference sequence). The CDR3 loop reads CASSLAGVTDTQYF. The CDR3 DNA reads as TGCGCCAGCAGTTTAGCGGGAGTCACAGATACGCAGTATTTT.

The CDR3 protein is CASRTGSSYNEQFF. DNA of the CDR3: TGTGCCAGTAGGACAGGGAGCTCCTACAATGAGCAGTTCTTC. The chain employs TRBV19 and TRBJ2-1; TRBD1 matches 7 bases. The germline CDR1 and CDR2 sequences are LNHDA and SQIVND (reference sequence). The CDR3 has 14 amino acids. V shed 6 bases and J 0 bases; nucleotides not matched to a gene: 2.

The chain uses TRBV27 and TRBJ2-7; D possibly corresponds to TRBD2 (5 bases). V was pared by 2 bases and J by 4 bases, with 9 bases between. Germline values: CDR1 MNHEY, CDR2 SMNVEV (reference sequence). The CDR3 runs to 13 residues. The CDR3 reads CASSLDEGYEQYF. In nucleotides, the CDR3 is TGTGCCAGCAGTTTAGATGAGGGTTACGAGCAGTACTTC.

The CDR3, as DNA: TGTGCCAGCAGCTTGGCCGGGTATGGCTATGGCTACACCTTC. Its translation is CASSLAGYGYGYTF. This chain uses TRBV5-4 with TRBJ1-2; D is undetermined. V was pared by 0 bases and J by 4 bases, with 10 bases between. Germline values: CDR1 SGHNT, CDR2 YYREEE (reference sequence). The CDR3 runs to 14 residues.

J is TRBJ2-7 and V is TRBV5-1, with TRBD2 matching 12 bases. There are 16 residues in the CDR3. Germline V gene sequence: CDR1 SGHRS, CDR2 YFSETQ. Unmatched junction bases numbered 3, after V lost 0 bases and J lost 2 bases. The CDR3 protein is CASSLAPSGGAYEQYF. CDR3 coding DNA: TGCGCCAGCAGCTTGGCCCCTAGCGGGGGGGCCTACGAGCAGTACTTC.